One and the same sample provided the 20 T cell receptor beta chains below, sequenced in a study of T cells after yellow fever vaccination. TCRdb re-called the 5' RACE reads through MiXCR, storing one row per CDR3 protein. This sample yields 500,000 to 650,000 distinct CDR3 sequences, of which around an eighth are seen a single time; over 13% belongs to the top ten. This sample comprised PBMCs, obtained on the day of the yellow fever booster vaccination. The receptor set was obtained from a man in his thirties or forties who received the YFV17D yellow fever vaccine.

The chain employs TRBV30 and TRBJ2-2, with D tentatively TRBD2 (7 bases). The V end was cut by 5 bases, the J end by 5 bases, with 12 bases between. The CDR3 totals 13 residues. CDR1 is GTSNPN and CDR2 is SVGIG in the germline V gene (reference sequence). The CDR3 loop reads CAWQGTTTGELFF. The DNA for the CDR3 is TGTGCCTGGCAGGGGACTACAACCGGGGAGCTGTTTTTT.

This clonotype was picked up a small number of times. This sequence joins TRBV15 and TRBJ1-2; 8 nucleotides line up with TRBD1. J was trimmed by 10 bases and V by 5 bases; bases with no gene match: 9. The length of the CDR3 is 13 residues. Germline-derived CDR1 and CDR2 are LNHNV and YYDKDF (reference sequence). The CDR3 DNA sequence: TGTGCCACCAGCGATTGGACAGGGAGGGACTACACCTTC. Encoded protein: CATSDWTGRDYTF.

In its sample, this clonotype was seen a few times. The CDR3, as DNA: TGTGCCAGCAGTCCAGACTTCCGGGGGGCCTCGGTAGACGAGCAGTACTTC. Translating it yields CASSPDFRGASVDEQYF. This chain joins TRBV27 and TRBJ2-7; TRBD2 is a possible D gene (7 bases). The V and J ends lost 5 bases and 5 bases respectively, with 25 bases between them. This CDR3 comprises 17 residues. CDR1 is MNHEY, CDR2 SMNVEV, per germline (reference sequence).

V is TRBV21-1 and J is TRBJ2-1; the DNA was not compared with TRBD1, the D call given in the table. TRBV21-1 is described as a pseudogene. There are 19 residues in the CDR3. The CDR3 sequence: CASKQLWGGRGPPYNEQFF. CDR3 coding DNA: TGTGCCAGCAAACAGCTATGGGGGGGGAGGGGCCCCCCTTACAATGAGCAGTTCTTC.

The chain has TRBV6-5 and TRBJ1-3, with 7 positions matching TRBD1. From germline, CDR1 is MNHEY and CDR2 SVGAGI. The length of the CDR3 is 13 residues. Trimming took 2 bases from V and 7 from J; bases not matched to a gene: 2. The CDR3 nucleotides read TGTGCCAGCAGTTACGCAGGGGGTAACACCATATATTTT. Translated, it gives CASSYAGGNTIYF.

V gene TRBV29-1 combines with J gene TRBJ1-2; possibly TRBD1 for D (5 bases). Trimming removed 3 bases at V and 4 bases at J, with 12 bases between. The CDR3 runs to 13 residues. Germline CDR1 and CDR2: SQVTM and ANQGSEA. CDR3 region: CSVELGASYGYTF. The CDR3, as DNA: TGCAGCGTTGAGTTAGGGGCATCCTATGGCTACACCTTC.

The genes are TRBV27 and TRBJ2-6; weak D call: TRBD2 (7 bases). Between the trimmed V and J ends, which lost 5 bases and 6 bases, there was a span of 23 bases. CDR3 length: 18 amino acids. Germline assignment: CDR1 MNHEY and CDR2 SMNVEV (reference sequence). The CDR3 bases are TGTGCCAGCAGTCAGTCCGGGACGGGGGGCTCGATGGCCAACGTCCTGACTTTC. This encodes CASSQSGTGGSMANVLTF.

J is TRBJ2-7 and V is TRBV2; 12 positions match TRBD2. V shed 7 bases, J shed 2 bases, and the junction held 6 bases outside the gene matches. Germline lookup yields CDR1 SNHLY and CDR2 FYNNEI. The CDR3 runs to 15 residues. CDR3 region: CASTFRLAGAYEQYF. In DNA form, the CDR3 reads TGTGCCAGCACCTTCAGACTAGCGGGAGCCTACGAGCAGTACTTC.

This clonotype has a count of ten or more. The rearrangement links TRBV9 to TRBJ1-1; 9 bases are a match to TRBD1. Germline V gene data show CDR1 as SGDLS and CDR2 as YYNGEE. The J segment lost 4 bases and the V segment lost 0 bases, leaving 4 bases of the junction unmatched. CDR3 size: 15 residues. The CDR3 bases are TGTGCCAGCAGCGTAGGGGGACAGGGAGGCACTGAAGCTTTCTTT. It yields the protein CASSVGGQGGTEAFF.

The chain recombines TRBV7-8 with TRBJ1-3; D uncertain. The CDR3 sequence is 13 residues long. The V end was cut by 4 bases, the J end by 4 bases, with 8 bases between. Germline CDR1 reads SGHVS; CDR2 reads FQNEAQ. The CDR3 DNA follows: TGTGCCAGCAGCTCGGTGGGGGGAAACACCATATATTTT. It specifies CASSSVGGNTIYF.

The V gene is TRBV4-3, the J gene TRBJ2-5, with D possibly TRBD2 on 6 matching bases. CDR1 and CDR2 (germline): LGHNA, YSLEER. V was pared by 1 base and J by 5 bases, with 11 bases between. The CDR3 has 14 residues. The DNA of the CDR3 is TGCGCCAGCAGCCAAGGGGCGGGGCGTGAGACCCAGTACTTC. This sequence encodes CASSQGAGRETQYF.

This rearrangement joins TRBV20-1 to TRBJ1-3, with 11 bases identical to TRBD1. Germline V CDR1 and CDR2: DFQATT, SNEGSKA (reference sequence). The CDR3 has 15 residues. Losses at the gene ends were 6 bases for V and 4 bases for J; bases not matched to a gene: 8. The CDR3 loop reads CSAPGQGAGGNTIYF. In nucleotides, the CDR3 is TGCAGTGCCCCCGGACAGGGGGCTGGAGGAAACACCATATATTTT.

The V call is TRBV19, the J call TRBJ2-7; TRBD2 agrees at 13 bases. CDR1 and CDR2 from the germline V gene are LNHDA and SQIVND (reference sequence). CDR3 length: 15 amino acids. Losses at the gene ends were 4 bases for V and 6 bases for J; bases not matched to a gene: 6. CDR3 loop: CASSKRTSGSSEQYF. CDR3 DNA sequence: TGTGCCAGTAGTAAGAGGACTAGCGGGAGCAGCGAGCAGTACTTC. Full variable domain (missing parts from reference TRBV19 and TRBJ2-7): DGGITQSPKYLFRKEGQNVTLSCEQNLNHDAMYWYRQDPGQGLRLIYYSQIVNDFQKGDIAEGYSVSREKKESFPLTVTSAQKNPTAFYLCASSKRTSGSSEQYFGPGTRLTVT.

The V gene is TRBV7-2, the J gene TRBJ1-2, with D possibly matching TRBD1 (6 bases). The CDR3 covers 16 residues. Trimming shortened V by 4 bases and J by 0 bases, and 15 bases separated the two germline ends. Germline CDR1 SGHTA, CDR2 FQGNSA. This CDR3 reads CASSYRGGTSNYGYTF. Here the CDR3 DNA reads TGTGCCAGCAGCTATAGAGGGGGGACCTCTAACTATGGCTACACCTTC.

In DNA, the CDR3 is TGCGCCAGCAGTCATCCCCTGGGACTAGCGGGAACACAAGAGACCCAGTACTTC. This translates into CASSHPLGLAGTQETQYF. The chain combines TRBV23-1 with TRBJ2-5, with 13 bases fitting TRBD2. TRBV23-1 counts as an open reading frame of uncertain function. The V and J ends lost 3 bases and 2 bases, in that order; junction bases with no gene match: 9. The CDR3 totals 18 residues.

This clonotype was detected only a few times. This chain connects TRBV7-2 to TRBJ2-5; D remains unclear. The V end was cut by 2 bases, the J end by 3 bases, with 7 bases between. CDR3 length equals 13 residues. Germline loops: CDR1 SGHTA, CDR2 FQGNSA. Written as DNA, the CDR3 is TGTGCCAGCAGCTTAATAGGCGAAGAGACCCAGTACTTC. Its translation is CASSLIGEETQYF.

This chain joins TRBV10-3 and TRBJ2-3, with 12 bases fitting TRBD2. With V trimmed by 10 bases and J by 1 base, 9 bases remained unmatched. The CDR3 is made up of 16 amino acids. Germline V gene lookup returns CDR1 ENHRY and CDR2 SYGVKD. CDR3 nucleotide sequence: TGTGCCACTCTCTTGCGACTAGCGGGGGGCACAGATACGCAGTATTTT. It codes for CATLLRLAGGTDTQYF.

This clonotype has only a few counts. This chain links TRBV6-2 or TRBV6-3 with TRBJ2-7; D might be TRBD2 (5 bases). CDR3 length: 15 residues. Trimming stripped 1 base from V and 0 bases from J, with 10 bases between. CDR1 is MNHEY, CDR2 SVGEGT, per germline. CDR3 sequence (DNA): TGTGCCAGCAGTTACTGGGCAACTAGCTCCTACGAGCAGTACTTC. Translated, it gives CASSYWATSSYEQYF.

This clonotype was detected only a few times. The genes are TRBV7-2 and TRBJ1-2; D remains ambiguous. CDR1 is SGHTA, CDR2 FQGNSA, per germline. This CDR3 has 14 residues. V was shortened by 0 bases and J by 2 bases, with 7 bases between the two germline ends. The CDR3, as DNA: TGTGCCAGCAGCTTAGCGATGGGGAACTATGGCTACACCTTC. Amino acids: CASSLAMGNYGYTF.

The chain's CDR3 is CASSVVDVGTEAFF. The CDR3 region has the DNA TGTGCCAGCAGCGTAGTAGATGTGGGCACTGAAGCTTTCTTT. The genes are TRBV9 and TRBJ1-1; no definite D call. The CDR3 loop spans 14 amino acids. V shed 0 bases and J shed 4 bases, with 10 bases lying between them. Germline CDR1 and CDR2: SGDLS and YYNGEE.